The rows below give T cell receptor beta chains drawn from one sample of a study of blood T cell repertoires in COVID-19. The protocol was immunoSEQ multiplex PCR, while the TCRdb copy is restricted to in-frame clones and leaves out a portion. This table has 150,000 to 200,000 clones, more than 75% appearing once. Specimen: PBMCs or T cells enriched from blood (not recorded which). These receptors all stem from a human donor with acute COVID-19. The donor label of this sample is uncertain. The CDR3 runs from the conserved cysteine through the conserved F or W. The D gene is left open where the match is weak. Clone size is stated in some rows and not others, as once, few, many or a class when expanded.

TGTGCCAGCAGCGCGACGGGGGGGCCCCCAGATACGCAGTATTTT,CASSATGGPPDTQYF,TRBD2,15,.,TRBV9,TRBJ2-3
TGTGCCACCAGCAGAGTGGGACAGGGGGCGGACGAGCAGTACTTC,CATSRVGQGADEQYF,TRBD1,15,.,TRBV15,TRBJ2-7
TGTGCCTGGAGCGTGGACAGGGACACTGAAGCTTTCTTT,CAWSVDRDTEAFF,TRBD1,13,.,TRBV30,TRBJ1-1
TGCGCCAGCAGCCCACGCCAATCACTAGCTTCCAATGAGCAGTTCTTC,CASSPRQSLASNEQFF,.,16,.,TRBV5-1,TRBJ2-1
TGTGCCAGCAGCCCTTTCAGGACAGCGAACACCGGGGAGCTGTTTTTT,CASSPFRTANTGELFF,.,16,.,TRBV7-8,TRBJ2-2
TGCAGTGCTAGTGCTAGCGGGGGGTTCTACAATGAGCAGTTCTTC,CSASASGGFYNEQFF,TRBD2,15,.,TRBV20-1,TRBJ2-1
TGTGCCAGCAGTATTGACCGGACTTCTGGAAACACCATATATTTT,CASSIDRTSGNTIYF,.,15,few,TRBV11-2,TRBJ1-3
TGTGCCTGGGGGGAGCAGACAGGGGACGGCTACACCTTC,CAWGEQTGDGYTF,TRBD1,13,.,TRBV30,TRBJ1-2
TGTGCCAGCAGAAGAGGGCCAGATACGCAGTATTTT,CASRRGPDTQYF,.,12,.,TRBV7-9,TRBJ2-3
TGTGCCAGCAGCTTGGACAGCCTAAACTATGGCTACACCTTC,CASSLDSLNYGYTF,.,14,few,TRBV5-4,TRBJ1-2
TGTGCCAGCAGTCGGGGACTAGCGGGGGGATGGGAGCAGTACTTC,CASSRGLAGGWEQYF,TRBD2,15,.,TRBV6-5,TRBJ2-7
TGTGCCAGCTCACCACCGGGTGGCAGGGCCTCCTACGAGCAGTACTTC,CASSPPGGRASYEQYF,.,16,.,TRBV18,TRBJ2-7
TGTGCCAGCAGTGAATATACAGGCGGAGATGGCTACACCTTC,CASSEYTGGDGYTF,.,14,.,TRBV25-1,TRBJ1-2
TGTGCCATCAGTGAAGGTTGGGGCTGGGATAACTATGGCTACACCTTC,CAISEGWGWDNYGYTF,.,16,.,TRBV10-3,TRBJ1-2
TGTGCCAGCGACGGGGTGCCCTCAGATACGCAGTATTTT,CASDGVPSDTQYF,.,13,.,TRBV4-2,TRBJ2-3
TGTGCCATCAGTGAGCCACCGGGACAGGGCAATGAAAAACTGTTTTTT,CAISEPPGQGNEKLFF,TRBD1,16,.,TRBV10-3,TRBJ1-4
TGCGCCAGCAGCTCCTACCTACGCGGGCCCCTTCAAACGCAGTATTTT,CASSSYLRGPLQTQYF,.,16,.,TRBV5-1,TRBJ2-3
TGTGCCTGGAGTGTATTTGGCAGGATCTATGGCTACACCTTC,CAWSVFGRIYGYTF,.,14,few,TRBV30,TRBJ1-2
TGCGCCAGCAGCCAAGTAGGACAGGGGTCCTACGAGCAGTACTTC,CASSQVGQGSYEQYF,TRBD1,15,.,TRBV4-1,TRBJ2-7
TGTGCCAGCAGCTTTGGGGACTTTGGAAACACCATATATTTT,CASSFGDFGNTIYF,.,14,.,TRBV5-6,TRBJ1-3
TGTGCCAGCAGTTCGGGGGTGAACACCGGGGAGCTGTTTTTT,CASSSGVNTGELFF,.,14,.,TRBV7-3,TRBJ2-2
TGTGCCAGCAGTTACTCTTGGGGGGGAACGGGCACTGAAGCTTTCTTT,CASSYSWGGTGTEAFF,.,16,.,TRBV6-5,TRBJ1-1
TGTGCCAGCAGCTCGACAGGGACCGGGATGGAGACCCAGTACTTC,CASSSTGTGMETQYF,TRBD1,15,.,TRBV7-2,TRBJ2-5
TGTGCCAGCAGCCGTGGGACTAGCGGAAACAATGAGCAGTTCTTC,CASSRGTSGNNEQFF,TRBD2,15,.,TRBV4-2,TRBJ2-1
TGTGCCAGCAAGGTCGGGGGGCCGTATGGAGAGCAGTTCTTC,CASKVGGPYGEQFF,.,14,.,TRBV27,TRBJ2-1
TGTGCCAGCAGGGCTACAGGGGTCAAGTACGAGCAGTACTTC,CASRATGVKYEQYF,TRBD1,14,.,TRBV6-5,TRBJ2-7
TGTGCCAGCAGCCAAGACCGGGACAGTTATGGCTACACCTTC,CASSQDRDSYGYTF,TRBD1,14,.,TRBV3-1/TRBV3-2,TRBJ1-2
TGTGCCAGCGGGAGACCAGGGGACACTGAAGCTTTCTTT,CASGRPGDTEAFF,.,13,once,TRBV11-2,TRBJ1-1
TGTGCCAGCGGAGGGGTCTCTGGAAACACCATATATTTT,CASGGVSGNTIYF,.,13,.,TRBV7-9,TRBJ1-3
TGTGCTAGTGGTTTGGCCAGGGGAAAAGAGACCCAGTACTTC,CASGLARGKETQYF,.,14,.,TRBV12-5,TRBJ2-5
TGTGCCAGCAGCCAAGGGGGACAGGGTTTAGGAGAGCAGTACTTC,CASSQGGQGLGEQYF,TRBD1,15,.,TRBV14,TRBJ2-7
TGTGCCAGTAGTATAACTACAGGGGACTCCTACGAGCAGTACTTC,CASSITTGDSYEQYF,TRBD1,15,once,TRBV19,TRBJ2-7
TGTGCCAGCAGTTACCCCAGCTATGGCTACACCTTC,CASSYPSYGYTF,.,12,.,TRBV6-6,TRBJ1-2
TGCGCCAGCAGCGCAGCGGGGAGCTCCTACGAGCAGTACTTC,CASSAAGSSYEQYF,TRBD2,14,once,TRBV5-1,TRBJ2-7
TGCGCCAGCACTAGCGACACCGGGGAGCTGTTTTTT,CASTSDTGELFF,.,12,.,TRBV10-1,TRBJ2-2
TGTGCCAGCAGCTCCGGGACTAGGGGTTACACAGATACGCAGTATTTT,CASSSGTRGYTDTQYF,TRBD2,16,.,TRBV5-4,TRBJ2-3
TGTGCCAGCACCTTGGGGGGTTTGAACACTGAAGCTTTCTTT,CASTLGGLNTEAFF,.,14,.,TRBV9,TRBJ1-1
TGCAGCGTTGAATCCCCATGGCGGGGGGAAAAACTGTTTTTT,CSVESPWRGEKLFF,.,14,.,TRBV29-1,TRBJ1-4
TGTGCCAGCAGTTTACAGGGCACAGATACGCAGTATTTT,CASSLQGTDTQYF,.,13,.,TRBV12-3/TRBV12-4,TRBJ2-3
TGTGCCAGCAGCCTTCGCGGCCAGGGGGCGGCCGGGGAGCTGTTTTTT,CASSLRGQGAAGELFF,TRBD1,16,once,TRBV11-3,TRBJ2-2
TGTGCCAGCAAGGGACAGGGGGATTCACCCCTCCACTTT,CASKGQGDSPLHF,TRBD1,13,.,TRBV2,TRBJ1-6
TGTGCCAGCTCACCACTGGGACATCGGAACACTGAAGCTTTCTTT,CASSPLGHRNTEAFF,.,15,.,TRBV18,TRBJ1-1
TGTGCCAGCAGCTTAGAGCCACACCCTAACTATGGCTACACCTTC,CASSLEPHPNYGYTF,.,15,.,TRBV11-2,TRBJ1-2
TGTGCCAGCAGCTCCCAGTCCGGGACAGGGAACTATGGCTACACCTTC,CASSSQSGTGNYGYTF,TRBD1,16,.,TRBV7-3,TRBJ1-2
TGTGCCAGCAGGAAAGGGACTAGCTTCTACGAGCAGTACTTC,CASRKGTSFYEQYF,TRBD2,14,.,TRBV5-8,TRBJ2-7
TGTGCCAGCAGCGCCATTGCCGGCAGCGGGGGGGTAGTGGGTGAGCAGTTCTTC,CASSAIAGSGGVVGEQFF,TRBD2,18,.,TRBV11-3,TRBJ2-1
TGTGCCACCAGTGATTTGGTCTCCGGCGGGGGGAACACCGGGGAGCTGTTTTTT,CATSDLVSGGGNTGELFF,TRBD2,18,.,TRBV24-1,TRBJ2-2
TGTGCCAGCAGCGTAGAGCGAAACACTGAAGCTTTCTTT,CASSVERNTEAFF,.,13,.,TRBV9,TRBJ1-1
TGCGCCAGCAGCCAAGTTAGGACTAGGGGGGGTGAAGCTTTCTTT,CASSQVRTRGGEAFF,.,15,.,TRBV4-1,TRBJ1-1
TGTGCCATCAGCGAGGGGCAGAAGAACACTGAAGCTTTCTTT,CAISEGQKNTEAFF,.,14,.,TRBV10-3,TRBJ1-1
TGTGCCACCAGTTCAGGGGTTGCAGATACGCAGTATTTT,CATSSGVADTQYF,.,13,.,TRBV24-1,TRBJ2-3
TGTGCCTGTGGCGGGACTCGAACCTACGAGCAGTACTTC,CACGGTRTYEQYF,.,13,.,TRBV30,TRBJ2-7
TGTGCCAGCACCGAGGGGGGACAGGGGTCCTACGAGCAGTACTTC,CASTEGGQGSYEQYF,TRBD1,15,.,TRBV2,TRBJ2-7
TGTGCCAGCAGCCCGGGAGGCGGGGGGCCAACGGAGACCCAGTACTTC,CASSPGGGGPTETQYF,TRBD2,16,.,TRBV5-4,TRBJ2-5
TGTGCCATCAGTGGGGATACAGGGGGTAGCTACGAGCAGTACTTC,CAISGDTGGSYEQYF,TRBD1,15,.,TRBV10-3,TRBJ2-7
TGTGCCACCAGTGATAGGGACAGGGGAAGGGAAAAACTGTTTTTT,CATSDRDRGREKLFF,TRBD1,15,.,TRBV24-1,TRBJ1-4
TGTGCCAGCAGTCGAGGGGGAGAGACCCAGTACTTC,CASSRGGETQYF,.,12,.,TRBV9,TRBJ2-5
TGTGCCAGTAGTCGCGGGGGGGCCTTAGATACGCAGTATTTT,CASSRGGALDTQYF,TRBD2,14,.,TRBV19,TRBJ2-3
TGTGCCAGCAGCTTTATGACAGGGTTGAGCACAGATACGCAGTATTTT,CASSFMTGLSTDTQYF,TRBD1,16,.,TRBV5-6,TRBJ2-3
TGTGCCAGCAGCTTATGGCCAGACAGTAAAAATTCACCCCTCCACTTT,CASSLWPDSKNSPLHF,.,16,few,TRBV7-2,TRBJ1-6